The rows below give T cell receptor beta chains drawn from one sample of a study of blood T cell repertoires in COVID-19. The data were produced by immunoSEQ multiplex PCR, yet TCRdb's version contains in-frame clones alone and is incomplete. The data contain some 260,000 clones, around 82% of them singletons. Sequencing was performed on peripheral blood. The receptors originated from a woman older than 75 with active or convalescent COVID-19. Each CDR3 is given with its conserved first and last residue. A D gene is named only where the DNA matches it firmly. Size tells how often a clone was seen (once, few, many) or the class of an expanded clone, and some rows leave it out.

TRBV30	.	TRBD1	TRBJ1-1	TGTGCCTGGGCACCTATTATCGGACAGGGAGCTTTCTTT	CAWAPIIGQGAFF
TRBV19	.	.	TRBJ2-3	TGTGCCAGTAGTCGCTACTCGCGAGGGAGCACAGATACGCAGTATTTT	CASSRYSRGSTDTQYF
TRBV27	.	.	TRBJ2-5	TGTGCCAGCAGTTTAGGGGGAGGTAGGCAAGAGACCCAGTACTTC	CASSLGGGRQETQYF
TRBV5-1	.	TRBD1	TRBJ2-5	TGCGCCAGCAGCTTGGGGACAGGGAGGGAGACCCAGTACTTC	CASSLGTGRETQYF
TRBV19	few	.	TRBJ1-1	TGTGCCAGTAGAACCGGACCGTCCGGGGTCCCTGAAGCTTTCTTT	CASRTGPSGVPEAFF
TRBV29-1	once	.	TRBJ2-5	TGCAGCGTTGAGGGCCAGGGGTTCGAGACCCAGTACTTC	CSVEGQGFETQYF
TRBV27	.	.	TRBJ2-5	TGTGCCAGCAGTTCAAATACAGGGCGAGAGACCCAGTACTTC	CASSSNTGRETQYF
TRBV12-3/TRBV12-4	.	.	TRBJ1-2	TGTGCCAGCACGAGGATGGAGAACTATGGCTACACCTTC	CASTRMENYGYTF
TRBV21-1	once	.	TRBJ2-3	TGTGCCAGCAGCTTCGAGGACACAGATACGCAGTATTTT	CASSFEDTDTQYF
TRBV5-1	few	TRBD2	TRBJ2-5	TGCGCCAGCAGCTTGGTCTCCGGGGGGGCCTTCGAGACCCAGTACTTC	CASSLVSGGAFETQYF
TRBV19	.	TRBD2	TRBJ2-3	TGTGCCAGTTCCCGCGGACTAGCGGGTCTATCCGATACGCAGTATTTT	CASSRGLAGLSDTQYF
TRBV6-5	few	TRBD1	TRBJ2-5	TGTGCCAGCAGTAAGGACAGGACCTCAGTCGAGACCCAGTACTTC	CASSKDRTSVETQYF
TRBV6-2/TRBV6-3	.	.	TRBJ1-4	TGTGCCAGCAGTTCCCTGAATGAAAAACTGTTTTTT	CASSSLNEKLFF
TRBV6-1	.	.	TRBJ1-6	TGTGCCAGCAGTGAGGACAGATATTCACCCCTCCACTTT	CASSEDRYSPLHF
TRBV19	.	TRBD1	TRBJ2-3	TGTGCCAGTAGTGACATCAGGGGGCTTAAAGGCAATCAGCCCCAGTATTTT	CASSDIRGLKGNQPQYF
TRBV19	few	TRBD2	TRBJ2-1	TGTGCCAGTACCCCCGTGTGGACTAGCGGGATTAATGAGCAGTTCTTC	CASTPVWTSGINEQFF
TRBV18	.	.	TRBJ1-5	TGTGCCAGCTCACCACAGGGAGTCCTTAGCAATCAGCCCCAGCATTTT	CASSPQGVLSNQPQHF
TRBV29-1	.	TRBD1	TRBJ1-2	TGCAGCGCCCTGACAGGGAAAGAAGTGAGCTATGGCTACACCTTC	CSALTGKEVSYGYTF
TRBV19	.	TRBD1	TRBJ2-7	TGTGCCAGTAGCACCGGGACAGTTCTTACGGGGGAGCAGTACTTC	CASSTGTVLTGEQYF
TRBV5-4	.	TRBD2	TRBJ2-1	TGTGCCAGCAGCTCTCGGACTAGCGGGAGGGCCGATGAGCAGTTCTTC	CASSSRTSGRADEQFF
TRBV28	.	.	TRBJ1-1	TGTGCCAGCAGTTTAAGGGGCAGGGCCTTGTTGACTTTCTTT	CASSLRGRALLTFF
TRBV6-6	.	TRBD2	TRBJ2-7	TGTGCCAGCAGTTACGGGGGGGACCCAACCACGAAGTACTTC	CASSYGGDPTTKYF
TRBV2	.	.	TRBJ1-4	TGTGCCAGCAGTGAAACACGGAGTAATGAAAAACTGTTTTTT	CASSETRSNEKLFF
TRBV3-1/TRBV3-2	.	.	TRBJ1-2	TGTGCCAGCAGCCAAGGACTTTACTATGGCTACACCTTC	CASSQGLYYGYTF
TRBV2	.	.	TRBJ1-2	TGTGCCAGCAGGGGAGGGAGGGGTAGCTATGGCTACACCTTC	CASRGGRGSYGYTF
TRBV3-1/TRBV3-2	.	.	TRBJ1-5	TGTGCCAGCAGCCAGGGGGCTGGGAATCAGCCCCAGCATTTT	CASSQGAGNQPQHF
TRBV6-5	few	TRBD1	TRBJ1-2	TGTGCCAGCAGTTCCGCGGGACAGGGTGTGGGCTACACCTTC	CASSSAGQGVGYTF
TRBV6-6	.	TRBD1	TRBJ1-1	TGTGCCAGCAGTCAACGGACAGGGGGCATTACTGAAGCTTTCTTT	CASSQRTGGITEAFF
TRBV6-2/TRBV6-3	once	.	TRBJ2-1	TGTGCCAGCAGTTACCTTGGGCCGGATGAGCAGTTCTTC	CASSYLGPDEQFF
TRBV5-6	.	.	TRBJ2-7	TGTGCCAGCAGCTTGGCCGGAGGGGCCCGCTCCTACGAGCAGTACTTC	CASSLAGGARSYEQYF
TRBV3-1/TRBV3-2	.	.	TRBJ2-5	TGTGCCAGCAGTCGCCCCGGAGAGACCCAGTACTTC	CASSRPGETQYF
TRBV18	.	TRBD2	TRBJ2-7	TGTGCCAGCCCCGGGACTAGCGGGTCCCTGTACTTC	CASPGTSGSLYF
TRBV9	.	TRBD1	TRBJ1-2	TGTGCCAGCAGCGCCGGGACAGGGGGTGGCTATGGCTACACCTTC	CASSAGTGGGYGYTF
TRBV18	.	.	TRBJ1-1	TGTGCCAGCTCACCACCGGTCCAGGCCGGCACTGAAGCTTTCTTT	CASSPPVQAGTEAFF
TRBV9	.	.	TRBJ1-3	TGTGCCAGCAGCGTATTGTCGGGAAGCTCTGGAAACACCATATATTTT	CASSVLSGSSGNTIYF
TRBV9	.	.	TRBJ2-3	TGTGCCAGCAGCGAACCGGGACACCAGACCACAGATACGCAGTATTTT	CASSEPGHQTTDTQYF